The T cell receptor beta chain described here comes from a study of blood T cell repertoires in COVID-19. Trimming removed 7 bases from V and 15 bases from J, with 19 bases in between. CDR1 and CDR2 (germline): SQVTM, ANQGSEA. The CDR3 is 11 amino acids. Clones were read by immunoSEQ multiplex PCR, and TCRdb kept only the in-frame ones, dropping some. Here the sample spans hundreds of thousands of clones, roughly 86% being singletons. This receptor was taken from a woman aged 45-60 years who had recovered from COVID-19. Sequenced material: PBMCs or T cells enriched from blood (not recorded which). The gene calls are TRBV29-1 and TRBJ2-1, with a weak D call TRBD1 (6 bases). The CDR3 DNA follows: TGCAGCGCTTATACAGGGACGAGTCGGTTCTTC. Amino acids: CSAYTGTSRFF.